The 14 T cell receptor beta chains reported below all come from one sample, sequenced in a study of early T cells in non-severe SARS-CoV-2 infection (dated by TCRdb to 2020 to 2023). Library generation was performed with 5' RACE. Sequenced using a NextSeq 500. Using fastp at Q25 and MiXCR, TCRdb reprocessed the public reads and kept productive beta chains. Here each entry gathers all rows of one CDR3 protein and keeps the most common genes and DNA. Present in this sample are some 80,000 distinct CDR3 sequences, over 9% of which were seen just once. Approximately 7% of the sample lies in the top ten. Sequencing was carried out using whole blood. The receptors derive from an adult who was a healthcare worker with PCR-confirmed SARS-CoV-2 infection or an uninfected control (not recorded which).

This clonotype was detected many times. V is TRBV3-1 and J is TRBJ1-1, with D possibly TRBD1 on 5 matching bases. V gave up 1 base and J gave up 3 bases, with 9 bases separating them. Germline CDR1 LGHDT, CDR2 YNNKEL (reference sequence). The CDR3 spans 14 residues. The CDR3 bases are TGTGCCAGCAGCCAAGGGGTGGGGGACACTGAAGCTTTCTTT. Translating it yields CASSQGVGDTEAFF.

In its sample, this clonotype was seen once. CDR3 coding DNA: TGTGCCAGCAGCCCCCAGGGGGGGTTCCCCTACGAGCAGTACTTC. This encodes CASSPQGGFPYEQYF. This sequence joins TRBV6-6 and TRBJ2-7; D is possibly TRBD1 or TRBD2 (7 bases each). V lost 6 bases and J lost 2, with 17 bases in between. The CDR3 consists of 15 residues. Looked up from germline, CDR1 is MNHNY and CDR2 is SVGAGI (reference sequence).

This clonotype was seen repeatedly, ten times or more. This sequence joins TRBV24-1 and TRBJ2-1; 14 bases agree with TRBD2. The CDR3 length is 16 residues. With 5 bases clipped from V and 8 bases from J, the junction kept 7 bases outside the gene matches. Germline values: CDR1 KGHDR, CDR2 SFDVKD. The DNA for the CDR3 is TGTGCCACCAGTGGGTCGGGACTAGCGGGAGCGGATGAGCAGTTCTTC. It specifies CATSGSGLAGADEQFF.

This clonotype was seen many times. The chain combines TRBV20-1 with TRBJ2-3, with TRBD2 identical over 8 bases. This CDR3 contains 19 residues. The V gene's germline CDR1 is DFQATT and CDR2 SNEGSKA (reference sequence). V trimming: 4 bases; J trimming: 2 bases; junction bases outside the gene matches: 20. For the CDR3, the DNA is TGCAGTGCTAAATCTGAAATAGCGGGACCTAGGGTGTTCACAGATACGCAGTATTTT. It yields the protein CSAKSEIAGPRVFTDTQYF.

This clonotype was seen only a few times. This chain uses TRBV6-1 with TRBJ2-7, with no clear D. The CDR3 spans 17 residues. Trimming took 3 bases from V and 1 from J, leaving 19 bases between them. Germline V lookup: CDR1 MNHNS, CDR2 SASEGT. The CDR3 loop is CASSDFVGGTTSYEQYF. The CDR3 DNA reads TGTGCCAGCAGTGATTTTGTAGGCGGCACAACTTCCTACGAGCAGTACTTC.

The table lists this clonotype with a few counts. The rearrangement uses TRBV5-1 and TRBJ1-1; 8 nucleotides line up with TRBD1. CDR3 size: 16 residues. With 4 bases clipped from V and 4 bases from J, the junction kept 12 bases outside the gene matches. The germline gives CDR1 SGHRS, CDR2 YFSETQ. In nucleotides, the CDR3 is TGCGCCAGCAGCAGGGGGGACAGGCCGGGGTCCACTGAAGCTTTCTTT. Its translation: CASSRGDRPGSTEAFF.

V and J are TRBV6-5 and TRBJ2-7; TRBD1 agrees at 9 bases. The CDR3 length is 15 residues. V lost 2 bases and J lost 5; bases outside the gene matches: 7. Germline assignment: CDR1 MNHEY and CDR2 SVGAGI. This chain's CDR3 is CASSYMGQGGHEQYF. In nucleotides, the CDR3 is TGTGCCAGCAGTTACATGGGACAGGGAGGCCACGAGCAGTACTTC.

The chain's CDR3 is CSASAGFWSNYGYTF. The CDR3 DNA follows: TGCAGTGCTTCAGCGGGTTTTTGGAGTAACTATGGCTACACCTTC. The chain recombines TRBV20-1 with TRBJ1-2; no clear D gene. This CDR3 is 15 amino acids long. Germline V gives CDR1 DFQATT, CDR2 SNEGSKA (reference sequence). With 5 bases removed from V and 1 base from J, the gap between germline ends came to 17 bases.

This clonotype occurred many times. The rearrangement joins TRBV5-1 to TRBJ2-1; 11 bases fit TRBD2. The germline V gene has CDR1 SGHRS and CDR2 YFSETQ. There are 16 residues in the CDR3. V was pared by 1 base and J by 4 bases, with 4 bases of the junction left unmatched. CDR3: CASSLPTSGRYNEQFF. The CDR3 DNA reads TGCGCCAGCAGCTTGCCTACTAGCGGGAGATACAATGAGCAGTTCTTC.

In its sample, this clonotype was seen a few times. V and J are TRBV29-1 and TRBJ1-1; D gene unclear. The CDR3 length is 12 residues. The germline V gene encodes CDR1 SQVTM and CDR2 ANQGSEA. Trimming took off 4 bases at V and 4 bases at J, with 10 bases between the two ends. CDR3 in amino acids: CSVVGSGTEAFF. The CDR3 nucleotides are TGCAGCGTTGTCGGATCTGGCACTGAAGCTTTCTTT.

This clonotype has at least ten counts. V and J are TRBV11-2 and TRBJ2-1, with TRBD2 matching over 7 bases. The V and J ends lost 1 base and 8 bases, in that order; junction bases with no gene match: 8. Germline V gives CDR1 SGHAT, CDR2 FQNNGV. This CDR3 contains 15 residues. CDR3 loop: CASSLGSSSGDEQFF. The CDR3 DNA sequence: TGTGCCAGCAGCTTAGGGAGTTCTAGCGGCGATGAGCAGTTCTTC.

This clonotype was found a few times. The chain links TRBV12-3 or TRBV12-4 to TRBJ2-2, with 7 positions matching TRBD1. After removal of 6 bases from V and 0 bases from J, the junction contained 4 bases not matched to a gene. This CDR3 spans 15 amino acids. The CDR3 DNA is TGTGCCAGCAGATTCGGGACAGCGAACACCGGGGAGCTGTTTTTT. Translation gives CASRFGTANTGELFF.

Points on this clonotype: The junction shows a germline mismatch at one end, possibly a read error. This sequence joins TRBV7-2 and TRBJ2-1; the match to TRBD2 covers 10 bases. Per the germline V gene, CDR1 is SGHTA and CDR2 is FQGNSA. This CDR3 has 11 amino acids. CDR3 nucleotide sequence: TGCTCTAGCGGGGGCTACAATGAGCAGTTCTTC. Protein sequence: CSSGGYNEQFF. Full variable domain (remainder filled in from reference TRBV7-2 and TRBJ2-1): GAGVSQSPSNKVTEKGKDVELRCDPISGHTALYWYRQSLGQGLEFLIYFQGNSAPDKSGLPSDRFSAERTGGSVSTLTIQRTQQEDSAVYLCSSGGYNEQFFGPGTRLTVL.

The chain combines TRBV5-4 with TRBJ2-2; D remains unclear. Trimming left V 3 bases short and J 8 bases short, with 14 bases between. From germline, CDR1 is SGHNT and CDR2 YYREEE (reference sequence). CDR3 length: 14 residues. The CDR3 region has the DNA TGTGCCAGCAGCTCCCTCCTGAGTGCAGGGGAGCTGTTTTTT. This sequence encodes CASSSLLSAGELFF.